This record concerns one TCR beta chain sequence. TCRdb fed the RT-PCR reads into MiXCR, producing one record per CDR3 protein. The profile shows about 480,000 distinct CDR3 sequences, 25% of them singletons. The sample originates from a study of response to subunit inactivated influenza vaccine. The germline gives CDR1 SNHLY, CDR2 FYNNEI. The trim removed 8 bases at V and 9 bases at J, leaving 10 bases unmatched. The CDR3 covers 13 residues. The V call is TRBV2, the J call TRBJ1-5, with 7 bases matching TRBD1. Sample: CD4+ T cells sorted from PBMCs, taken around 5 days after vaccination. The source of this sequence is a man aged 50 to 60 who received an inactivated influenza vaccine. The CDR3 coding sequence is TGTGCCAGCCGGACAGGTCCTTGGGGGCCCCAGCATTTT. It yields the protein CASRTGPWGPQHF.